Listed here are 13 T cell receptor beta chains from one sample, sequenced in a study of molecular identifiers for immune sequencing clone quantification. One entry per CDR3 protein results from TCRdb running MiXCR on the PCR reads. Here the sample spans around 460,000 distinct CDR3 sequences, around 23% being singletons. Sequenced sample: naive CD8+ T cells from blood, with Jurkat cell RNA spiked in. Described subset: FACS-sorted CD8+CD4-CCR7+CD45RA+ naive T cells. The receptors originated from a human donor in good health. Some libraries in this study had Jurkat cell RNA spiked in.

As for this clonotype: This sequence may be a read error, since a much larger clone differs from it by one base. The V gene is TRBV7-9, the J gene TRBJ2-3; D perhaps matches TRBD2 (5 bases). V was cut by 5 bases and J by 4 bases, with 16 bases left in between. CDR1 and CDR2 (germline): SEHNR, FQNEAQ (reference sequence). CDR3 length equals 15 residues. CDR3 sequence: CASSPGLTISDTQYF. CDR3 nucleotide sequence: TGTGCCAGCAGCCCCGGACTCACTATCTCAGATACGCAGTATTTT.

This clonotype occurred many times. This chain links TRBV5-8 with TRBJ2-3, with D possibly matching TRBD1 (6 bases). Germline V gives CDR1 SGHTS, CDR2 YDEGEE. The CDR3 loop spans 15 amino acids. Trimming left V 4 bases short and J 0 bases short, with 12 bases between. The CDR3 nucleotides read TGTGCCAGCAGCACAGGACAGAGGAGCACAGATACGCAGTATTTT. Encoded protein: CASSTGQRSTDTQYF.

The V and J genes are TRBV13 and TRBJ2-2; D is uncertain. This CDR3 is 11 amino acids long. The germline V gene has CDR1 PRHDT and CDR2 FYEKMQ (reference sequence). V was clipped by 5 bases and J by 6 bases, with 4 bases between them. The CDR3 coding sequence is TGTGCCAGCAGCCGTCCCGGGGAGCTGTTTTTT. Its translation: CASSRPGELFF.

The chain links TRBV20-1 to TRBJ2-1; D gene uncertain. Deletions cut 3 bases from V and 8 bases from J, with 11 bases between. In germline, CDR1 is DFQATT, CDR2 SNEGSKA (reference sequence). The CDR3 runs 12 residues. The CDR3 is CSASQPWDEQFF. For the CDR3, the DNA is TGCAGTGCTAGTCAACCGTGGGATGAGCAGTTCTTC.

The CDR3 DNA reads as TGTGCCAGCGGCCAGGGGGGGGCCTATCAGCCCCAGCATTTT. Amino acids: CASGQGGAYQPQHF. The chain employs TRBV7-9 and TRBJ1-5; 7 bases align to TRBD1. This CDR3 spans 14 amino acids. Germline V gene sequence: CDR1 SEHNR, CDR2 FQNEAQ (reference sequence). The V and J ends lost 8 bases and 5 bases, in that order; junction bases with no gene match: 9.

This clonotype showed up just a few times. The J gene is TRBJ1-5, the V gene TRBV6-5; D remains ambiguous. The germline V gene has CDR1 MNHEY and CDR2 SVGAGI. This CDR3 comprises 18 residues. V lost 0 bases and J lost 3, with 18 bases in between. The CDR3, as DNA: TGTGCCAGCAGTTACTCGGTGGTAAATTGGGGTCACAATCAGCCCCAGCATTTT. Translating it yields CASSYSVVNWGHNQPQHF.

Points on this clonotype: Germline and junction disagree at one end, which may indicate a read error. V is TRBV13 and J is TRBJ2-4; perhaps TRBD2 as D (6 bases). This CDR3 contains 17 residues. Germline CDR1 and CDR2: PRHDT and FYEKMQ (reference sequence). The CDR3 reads CASSPPPQRAATNIQYF. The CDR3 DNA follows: TGTGCCAGCAGCCCCCCCCCCCAGCGGGCGGCCACAAACATTCAGTACTTC.

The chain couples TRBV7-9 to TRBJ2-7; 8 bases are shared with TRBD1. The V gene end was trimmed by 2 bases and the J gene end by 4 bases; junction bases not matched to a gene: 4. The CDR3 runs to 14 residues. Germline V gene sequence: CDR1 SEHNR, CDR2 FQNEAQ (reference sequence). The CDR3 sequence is CASSLPTGVYEQYF. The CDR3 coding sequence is TGTGCCAGCAGCTTACCGACAGGGGTGTACGAGCAGTACTTC.

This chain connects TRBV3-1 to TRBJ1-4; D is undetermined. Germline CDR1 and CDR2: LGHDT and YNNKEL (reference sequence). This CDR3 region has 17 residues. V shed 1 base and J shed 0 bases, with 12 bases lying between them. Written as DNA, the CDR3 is TGTGCCAGCAGCCAAGGTCCCACAACCGCAACTAATGAAAAACTGTTTTTT. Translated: CASSQGPTTATNEKLFF.

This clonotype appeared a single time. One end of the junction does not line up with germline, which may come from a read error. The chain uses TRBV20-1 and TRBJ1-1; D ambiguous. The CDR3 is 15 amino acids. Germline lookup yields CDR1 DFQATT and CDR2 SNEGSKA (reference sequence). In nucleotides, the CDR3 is TGCGTTCCCGCCTGTGCCAGCTACATGAACACCGAAGCTTTCTTT. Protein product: CVPACASYMNTEAFF.

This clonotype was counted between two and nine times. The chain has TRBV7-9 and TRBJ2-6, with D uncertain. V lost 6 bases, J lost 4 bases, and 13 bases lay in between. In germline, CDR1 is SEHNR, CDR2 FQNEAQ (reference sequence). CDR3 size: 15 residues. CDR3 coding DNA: TGTGCCAGCAGTCACACCCTGGGAGGGGCCAACGTCCTGACTTTC. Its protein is CASSHTLGGANVLTF.

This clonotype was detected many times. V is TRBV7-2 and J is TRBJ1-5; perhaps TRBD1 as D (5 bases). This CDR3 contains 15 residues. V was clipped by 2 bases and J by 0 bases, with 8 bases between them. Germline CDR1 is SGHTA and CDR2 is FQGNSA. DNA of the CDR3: TGTGCCAGCAGCTTAAGCGGGGGTAGCAATCAGCCCCAGCATTTT. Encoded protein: CASSLSGGSNQPQHF.

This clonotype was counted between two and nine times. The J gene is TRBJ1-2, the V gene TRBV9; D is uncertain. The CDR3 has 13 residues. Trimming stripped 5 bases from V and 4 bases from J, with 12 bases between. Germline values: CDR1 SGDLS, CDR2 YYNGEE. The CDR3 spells CASRDIETYGYTF. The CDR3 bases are TGTGCCAGCAGAGATATAGAGACCTATGGCTACACCTTC.